This T cell receptor (beta chain) was identified in a study of blood T cell repertoires in COVID-19. Turning to the study itself: Some COVID-19 samples were acute and others convalescent; all came from the United States, Italy and Spain.

Libraries were prepared by immunoSEQ multiplex PCR; TCRdb keeps only in-frame clonotypes and omits some of them. The repertoire holds roughly 120,000 clones, with 70% to 80% as singletons. The junction had 9 bases not matched to a gene; V was cut back by 0 bases and J by 7 bases. The CDR3 consists of 15 residues. Germline CDR1 SGDLS, CDR2 YYNGEE. The chain recombines TRBV9 with TRBJ1-2, with 7 bases identical to TRBD1. Sequenced sample: peripheral blood. This clonotype originated in a man between 65 and 79 years old with acute or convalescent COVID-19. In nucleotides, the CDR3 is TGTGCCAGCAGCGTAGGGGACAGCCGCCAATTTGGCTACACCTTC. Its protein is CASSVGDSRQFGYTF.